The 11 T cell receptor beta chains below come from one sample, sequenced in a study of PD-1 blockade in classical Hodgkin lymphoma. TCRdb's table, derived via immunoSEQ multiplex PCR, lists solely in-frame clones and lacks some. Here the sample spans 90,000 or so clones, about three quarters being singletons. Time point defined: cycle 4 day 1 (C4D1), after more than 5 weeks of nivolumab. Every patient had relapsed following autologous stem cell transplantation, and cohorts differed in brentuximab vedotin exposure. The source was peripheral blood mononuclear cells (PBMCs), collected before the fourth cycle of nivolumab. The receptors stem from a human donor with classical Hodgkin lymphoma.

The V call is TRBV6-5, the J call TRBJ1-2, with 9 bases lining up with TRBD1. J gave up 2 bases and V 0 bases, and 1 base lay outside the gene matches. The CDR3 runs 15 residues. The V gene's germline CDR1 is MNHEY and CDR2 SVGAGI. The CDR3 DNA is TGTGCCAGCAGTTACTCGACAGGGGGAAACTATGGCTACACCTTC. Translating it yields CASSYSTGGNYGYTF.

The V and J genes are TRBV7-9 and TRBJ2-1; 7 positions match TRBD1. Trimming cost V 4 bases and J 7 bases; bases outside gene matches: 7. Germline lookup yields CDR1 SEHNR and CDR2 FQNEAQ (reference sequence). This CDR3 region has 14 residues. CDR3 sequence (DNA): TGTGCCAGCAGCTCTTCCGGGACAGTAAATGAGCAGTTCTTC. Its protein product is CASSSSGTVNEQFF.

The J gene is TRBJ2-2, the V gene TRBV18; 11 nucleotides line up with TRBD1. The germline V gene has CDR1 KGHSH and CDR2 LQKENI. V lost 4 bases and J lost 3; bases outside the gene matches: 4. CDR3 length: 16 residues. Written as DNA, the CDR3 is TGTGCCAGCTCACGCGGGACAGGGGGTGACACCGGGGAGCTGTTTTTT. It encodes CASSRGTGGDTGELFF.

DNA of the CDR3: TGTGCCAGCAGAACCCATCCCGGGGAACTCTATGGCTACACCTTC. Its protein product is CASRTHPGELYGYTF. V gene TRBV6-5 combines with J gene TRBJ1-2; D gene uncertain. The CDR3 length is 15 residues. The V gene lost 6 bases and the J gene lost 4 bases, with 18 bases spanning the gap. Germline-derived CDR1 and CDR2 are MNHEY and SVGAGI.

The rearrangement joins TRBV18 to TRBJ2-2; unclear D gene. This CDR3 contains 14 residues. The germline V and J ends were trimmed by 2 bases and 3 bases, with 7 bases remaining between them. The germline V gene has CDR1 KGHSH and CDR2 LQKENI. CDR3 DNA sequence: TGTGCCAGCTCACCAGGGGTGGACACCGGGGAGCTGTTTTTT. It yields the protein CASSPGVDTGELFF.

This rearrangement joins TRBV5-6 to TRBJ2-1; no firm D call. The V gene's germline CDR1 is SGHDT and CDR2 YYEEEE. Between the trimmed V and J ends, which lost 2 bases and 0 bases, there was a span of 12 bases. The CDR3 sequence is 16 residues long. The CDR3 nucleotides are TGTGCCAGCAGCTTACGATCTGGGGACTCCTACAATGAGCAGTTCTTC. Its protein is CASSLRSGDSYNEQFF.

This sequence joins TRBV9 and TRBJ2-5; no reliable D call. This CDR3 spans 15 amino acids. CDR1 and CDR2 (germline): SGDLS, YYNGEE. V was shortened by 0 bases and J by 1 base, with 10 bases between the two germline ends. The CDR3: CASSVVGQIQETQYF. The DNA of the CDR3 is TGTGCCAGCAGCGTAGTGGGTCAGATCCAAGAGACCCAGTACTTC.

CDR3 sequence reads: CAWSAGVGGSEKLFF. The CDR3 DNA follows: TGTGCCTGGAGCGCGGGGGTTGGGGGGAGCGAAAAACTGTTTTTT. This chain links TRBV30 with TRBJ1-4; perhaps TRBD1 as D (5 bases). Germline lookup yields CDR1 GTSNPN and CDR2 SVGIG (reference sequence). The CDR3 covers 15 residues. The V end was cut by 3 bases, the J end by 8 bases, with 19 bases between.

The CDR3 reads CASSVGPSEGLAGGKRRKTQYF. The CDR3 nucleotides read TGTGCCAGCAGCGTAGGGCCCTCCGAGGGACTAGCGGGAGGAAAGAGGCGGAAGACCCAGTACTTC. This sequence joins TRBV9 and TRBJ2-5; 15 bases map to TRBD2. The CDR3 has 22 amino acids. Germline lookup yields CDR1 SGDLS and CDR2 YYNGEE. The junction had 21 bases not matched to a gene; V was cut back by 0 bases and J by 6 bases.

The chain joins TRBV5-1 to TRBJ1-4; D might be TRBD1 (6 bases). The CDR3 sequence is 15 residues long. From germline, CDR1 is SGHRS and CDR2 YFSETQ. Trimming took off 2 bases at V and 8 bases at J, with 16 bases between the two ends. CDR3 nucleotides: TGCGCCAGCAGCTTCCTCCGGGCAGGGGACGAAAAACTGTTTTTT. Its translation is CASSFLRAGDEKLFF. The whole variable domain, filled in from reference TRBV5-1 and TRBJ1-4, reads KAGVTQTPRYLIKTRGQQVTLSCSPISGHRSVSWYQQTPGQGLQFLFEYFSETQRNKGNFPGRFSGRQFSNSRSEMNVSTLELGDSALYLCASSFLRAGDEKLFFGSGTQLSVL.

The chain recombines TRBV2 with TRBJ1-3; the D gene is possibly TRBD1 (6 bases). V lost 6 bases, J lost 0 bases, and 9 bases lay in between. The CDR3 consists of 14 residues. CDR1 is SNHLY and CDR2 is FYNNEI in the germline V gene. The CDR3 is CASRGARSGNTIYF. CDR3 in DNA: TGTGCCAGCAGGGGGGCCCGCTCTGGAAACACCATATATTTT.